A selection of T cell receptor beta chains follows, all from one sample in a study of identical twins. TCRdb ran MiXCR on the 5' RACE reads and lists one entry per CDR3 protein. The profile covers 500,000 or so distinct CDR3 sequences, with approximately 15% appearing a single time and 0.5% to 0.65% taken by the ten largest. These data also featured in a second study, about yellow fever vaccine responses in identical twins.

Sequences were obtained from CD4+ T cells sorted from blood. The receptors come from a young woman in good health. The CDR3 runs from the conserved cysteine through the conserved F or W. D genes are given only for firm matches. Clone size is given for some rows only: seen once, a few or many times, or a class if the clone is expanded.

v_gene	d_gene	j_gene	abundance	CDR3nt	CDR3aa
TRBV5-1	.	TRBJ2-1	.	TGCGCCAGCAGCTTGAGTTTGGGGAAGGGCAATGAGCAGTTCTTC	CASSLSLGKGNEQFF
TRBV7-2	TRBD1	TRBJ2-3	.	TGTGCCAGCAGCCTAGGACAGGGGCTAGCAAGGAGAGATACGCAGTATTTT	CASSLGQGLARRDTQYF
TRBV2	TRBD1	TRBJ2-2	.	TGTGCCAGCAGTGCGGACAGGGTTGTCACCGGGGAGCTGTTTTTT	CASSADRVVTGELFF
TRBV19	.	TRBJ2-3	.	TGTGCCAGTAGTATTACCGCGCAGAACACAGATACGCAGTATTTT	CASSITAQNTDTQYF
TRBV12-3/TRBV12-4	TRBD2	TRBJ2-2	.	TGTGCCGGCGGGGGGACCGGGGAGCTGTTTTTT	CAGGGTGELFF
TRBV29-1	.	TRBJ2-7	.	TGCAGCGCGGCGGGCTCCTACGAGCAGTACTTC	CSAAGSYEQYF
TRBV27	TRBD2	TRBJ2-2	.	TGTGCCAGCAGTTCCGGGCGGGAGACGAACACCGGGGAGCTGTTTTTT	CASSSGRETNTGELFF
TRBV12-3/TRBV12-4	TRBD1	TRBJ2-2	few	TGTGCCAGCAGTCTTACAGGGGGCCGTTCCCCTGAGCTGTTTTTT	CASSLTGGRSPELFF
TRBV14	TRBD1	TRBJ2-7	few	TGTGCCAGCAGCCCAGGGACAGGGGCCCCGAGCTCCTACGAGCAGTACTTC	CASSPGTGAPSSYEQYF
TRBV29-1	.	TRBJ2-1	few	TGCAGCGTTCTGTACAATGAGCAGTTCTTC	CSVLYNEQFF
TRBV20-1	TRBD1	TRBJ2-5	few	TGCAGAACCGGGACAGGGGGGGAGACCCAGTACTTC	CRTGTGGETQYF
TRBV10-3	.	TRBJ1-1	.	TGTGCCATCAGTGAGGTAGAAATAACTGAAGCTTTCTTT	CAISEVEITEAFF
TRBV12-3/TRBV12-4	.	TRBJ2-7	.	TGTGCCAGCAGTTTCGGCGGAATGAGCTCCTACGAGCAGTACTTC	CASSFGGMSSYEQYF
TRBV27	.	TRBJ1-6	few	TGTGCCAGCAGTTTCCCCGATTTAGGTTCACCCCTCCACTTT	CASSFPDLGSPLHF
TRBV7-2	.	TRBJ2-5	once	TGTGCCAGCATGCTAGGGGTTTACGGAGAGACCCAGTACTTC	CASMLGVYGETQYF
TRBV11-1	TRBD2	TRBJ2-2	few	TGTGCCAGCAGCTTACGAGGACTAGCGGAGATGAACACCGGGGAGCTGTTTTTT	CASSLRGLAEMNTGELFF
TRBV5-6	.	TRBJ1-5	.	TGTGCCAGCAGCTTCGGTACAGGGAGAAGCAATCAGCCCCAGCATTTT	CASSFGTGRSNQPQHF
TRBV29-1	.	TRBJ2-2	.	TGCAGCGTGCCCACGATCGCGAACACCGGGGAGCTGTTTTTT	CSVPTIANTGELFF
TRBV7-6	TRBD2	TRBJ2-1	.	TGTGCCAGCAGCTTATTTACCGGGGGGGCCTCCTACAATGAGCAGTTCTTC	CASSLFTGGASYNEQFF
TRBV4-3	TRBD2	TRBJ2-7	few	TGCGCCAGCAGCCAAGATGCCGGGGGGGTGTCCTACGAGCAGTACTTC	CASSQDAGGVSYEQYF
TRBV12-3/TRBV12-4	.	TRBJ2-3	many	TGTGCCAGCAGTTCGGAGGGGGCCATCACAGATACGCAGTATTTT	CASSSEGAITDTQYF
TRBV7-2	.	TRBJ2-7	.	TGTGCCAGCAGCTTGGTACAGGGAACCGACTACGAGCAGTACTTC	CASSLVQGTDYEQYF
TRBV24-1	TRBD2	TRBJ2-1	few	TGTGCCATCGGACTAGCGGGAGGAGGCTACAATGAGCAGTTCTTC	CAIGLAGGGYNEQFF
TRBV4-2	.	TRBJ2-5	.	TGTGCCAGCAGCCAAGGGCCCCAGGCCCAGTACTTC	CASSQGPQAQYF
TRBV7-2	.	TRBJ2-3	.	TGTGCCAGCAGCTTAGAGGGGGGATACACAGATACGCAGTATTTT	CASSLEGGYTDTQYF
TRBV20-1	.	TRBJ2-7	few	TGCAGTGCTAGGAGCCCGATTGACTCCTACGAGCAGTACTTC	CSARSPIDSYEQYF
TRBV5-5	.	TRBJ2-1	few	TGTGCCAGCAGCGGCGGGTGGGGGAACAATGAGCAGTTCTTC	CASSGGWGNNEQFF
TRBV12-3/TRBV12-4	.	TRBJ2-2	.	TGTGCCAGCAACTCCAACACCGGGGAGCTGTTTTTT	CASNSNTGELFF
TRBV12-3/TRBV12-4	.	TRBJ1-3	.	TGTGCCAGCAGTTTCCGGGGACGCGGAGGCGCCATATATTTT	CASSFRGRGGAIYF
TRBV30	.	TRBJ2-1	.	TGTGCCTGGAATGAAGCCGGGGTTCAGTTCTTC	CAWNEAGVQFF
TRBV11-2	TRBD2	TRBJ2-7	.	TGTGCCAGCAGCCTGGGACTACCCTCTAGCGGGAGGTCGGGGGAGCAGTACTTC	CASSLGLPSSGRSGEQYF
TRBV7-2	TRBD2	TRBJ2-1	many	TGTGCCAGCAGCGAAACTAGCGGAACGTCGTTCTTC	CASSETSGTSFF
TRBV6-2/TRBV6-3	TRBD2	TRBJ2-7	few	TGTGCCAGCAGACCCTTCGGACTAGCGGGGGTCTACGAGCAGTACTTC	CASRPFGLAGVYEQYF
TRBV6-2/TRBV6-3	.	TRBJ2-2	few	TGTGCCAGCAGGACTAGGGAGCTGTTTTTT	CASRTRELFF
TRBV12-3/TRBV12-4	.	TRBJ1-2	many	TGTGCCAGCAGTTTTGAAGGACTCTATGGCTACACCTTC	CASSFEGLYGYTF
TRBV20-1	.	TRBJ2-3	many	TGCAGTGCTAGAGCAGCAGATACGCAGTATTTT	CSARAADTQYF
TRBV7-6	.	TRBJ2-1	few	TGTGCCAGCAGCTTAGCTAGCGTTATTGAGCAGTTCTTC	CASSLASVIEQFF
TRBV7-2	.	TRBJ2-3	.	TGTGCCAGCAGCTTAATGGGAGGCGCAGATACGCAGTATTTT	CASSLMGGADTQYF
TRBV9	.	TRBJ2-1	few	TGTGCCAGCAGCGTAGGGGGGGGGCCGGTATTCAATGAGCAGTTCTTC	CASSVGGGPVFNEQFF
TRBV29-1	TRBD1	TRBJ1-2	few	TGCAGCGTTGATATTACAGGGGGGGCACCTGGCTACACCTTC	CSVDITGGAPGYTF
TRBV7-9	TRBD1	TRBJ2-7	.	TGTGCCAGCAGCGTAAGGACAGGCGCCTTGGGAGAGCAGTACTTC	CASSVRTGALGEQYF
TRBV20-1	.	TRBJ2-3	few	TGCAGTGCTAGAAGGGGTTTCACTAGCACAGATACGCAGTATTTT	CSARRGFTSTDTQYF
TRBV15	.	TRBJ2-3	few	TGTGCCACCAGCAGAACATTCGGAGGGACCACAGATACGCAGTATTTT	CATSRTFGGTTDTQYF
TRBV4-2	TRBD1	TRBJ2-7	.	TGTGCCAGCAGCCAAGTGGCTCCAACCGGGACAGGAACCTACGAGCAGTACTTC	CASSQVAPTGTGTYEQYF
TRBV15	.	TRBJ2-5	many	TGTGCCACCAGCAGAACTGGACGGCCACAAGAGACCCAGTACTTC	CATSRTGRPQETQYF
TRBV4-3	.	TRBJ2-1	many	TGCGCCAGCAGCCAAGAGGCCTTAGCGCCCCACAATGAGCAGTTCTTC	CASSQEALAPHNEQFF